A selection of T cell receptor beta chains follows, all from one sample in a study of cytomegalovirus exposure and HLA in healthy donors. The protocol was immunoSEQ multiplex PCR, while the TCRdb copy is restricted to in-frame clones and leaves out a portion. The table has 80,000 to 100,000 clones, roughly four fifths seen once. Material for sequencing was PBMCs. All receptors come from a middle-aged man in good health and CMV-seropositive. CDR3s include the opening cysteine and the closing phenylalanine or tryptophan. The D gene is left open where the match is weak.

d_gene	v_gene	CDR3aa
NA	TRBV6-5	CASSYSRFGGVAGYTF
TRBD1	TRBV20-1	CSATDRGQFF
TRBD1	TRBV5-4	CASNINPGQGDGYTF
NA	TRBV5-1	CASSLFGAGNYGYTF
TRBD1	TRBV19	CATGVDRARETQYF
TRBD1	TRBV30	CAWSQGVTNEKLFF
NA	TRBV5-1	CASSQASRRETQYF
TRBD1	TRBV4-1	CASSQEGGINNEKLFF
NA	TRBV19	CASSVTTGELFF
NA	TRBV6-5	CASSYPGTDTQYF
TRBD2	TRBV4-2	CASSQAALAGGLNTQYF
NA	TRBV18	CASREVTDTQYF
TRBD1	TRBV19	CASSIAGDSSYEQYF
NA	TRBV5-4	CASSLELGRLGHEQFF
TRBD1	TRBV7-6	CASSSGTGQTEAFF
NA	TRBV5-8	CASSLSSTDTQYF
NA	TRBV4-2	CASSQDRRGPLHF
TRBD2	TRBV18	CASSQELAEFTDGTQYF
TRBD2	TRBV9	CASSRGTSGEGEQFF
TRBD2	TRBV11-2	CASSTTPGLADYEQYF
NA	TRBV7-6	CASSLVRGRATEAFF
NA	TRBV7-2	CASSLVSGDEQYF
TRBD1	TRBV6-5	CASSRDSVSEQYF
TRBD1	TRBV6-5	CASSYSRQGAGYTF
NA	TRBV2	CASATDTQYF
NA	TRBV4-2	CASSQDGANTGELFF
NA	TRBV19	CASSIGAGYEQYF
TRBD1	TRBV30	CACPTGVGNTIYF
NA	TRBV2	CASRFEADEQYF
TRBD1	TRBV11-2	CASSPTGGTGNQPQHF
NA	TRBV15	CATSRDGGVTDTQYF
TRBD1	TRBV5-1	CASSSRTGRSNTEAFF
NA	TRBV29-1	CSVEADSGANVLTF
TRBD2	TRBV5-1	CASSLDGLAYETQYF
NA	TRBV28	CASSHEGEGLEETQYF
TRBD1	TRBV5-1	CASSGGGTGLATEAFF
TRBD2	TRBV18	CASSPRSPSGGSSYEQYF
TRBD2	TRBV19	CASSIPGGLAGVHEQYF
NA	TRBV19	CASSIVGGDTQYF
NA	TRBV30	CALETGFRYGYTF
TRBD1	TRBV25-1	CASSKGASGTQYF
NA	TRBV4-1	CASSRQGSTDTQYF
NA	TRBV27	CASSFEDGSYNEQFF
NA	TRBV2	CASSETGSFETQYF
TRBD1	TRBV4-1	CASSLQGEASYEQYF
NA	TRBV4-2	CASSQGNLMNTEAFF
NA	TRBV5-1	CASSLVSPNTEAFF
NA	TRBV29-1	CSGLKADTQYF
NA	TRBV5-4	CASTSGQLKNYGYTF
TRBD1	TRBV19	CASSIRQGRAFF
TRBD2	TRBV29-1	CSASAGVETQYF
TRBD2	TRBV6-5	CASSYSIAGGENTQYF
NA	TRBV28	CASSLDPANYGYTF
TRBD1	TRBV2	CASSSRQGFSAYEQYF